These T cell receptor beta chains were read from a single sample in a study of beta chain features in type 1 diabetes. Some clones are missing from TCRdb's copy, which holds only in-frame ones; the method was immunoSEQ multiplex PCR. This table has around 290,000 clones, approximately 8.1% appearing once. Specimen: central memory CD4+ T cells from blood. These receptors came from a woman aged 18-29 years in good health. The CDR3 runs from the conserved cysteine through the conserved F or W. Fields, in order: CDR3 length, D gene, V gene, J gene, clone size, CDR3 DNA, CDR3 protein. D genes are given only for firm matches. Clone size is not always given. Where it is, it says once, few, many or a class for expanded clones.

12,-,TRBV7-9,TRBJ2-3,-,TGTGCCAGCACCGCCCTACGGGGGACGCAGTATTTT,CASTALRGTQYF
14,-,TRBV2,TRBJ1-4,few,TGTGCCAGCAGTCCACAAGGTCATAATGAAAAACTGTTTTTT,CASSPQGHNEKLFF
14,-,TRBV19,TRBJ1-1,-,TGTGCCAGTAGGAAGGGACACCTAAACACTGAAGCTTTCTTT,CASRKGHLNTEAFF
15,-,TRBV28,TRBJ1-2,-,TGTGCCAGCAGTTTATTTGGGGGTGCTAACTATGGCTACACCTTC,CASSLFGGANYGYTF
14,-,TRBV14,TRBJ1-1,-,TGTGCCAGCAGCCAAATTTGGGCGCCGACTGAAGCTTTCTTT,CASSQIWAPTEAFF
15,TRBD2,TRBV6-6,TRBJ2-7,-,TGTGCCAGCAGTCCCAAGGGACTAGCGGGAGTTATTGTGTACTTC,CASSPKGLAGVIVYF
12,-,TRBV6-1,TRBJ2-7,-,TGTGCCAGCATGCGCGGGCGAAACGAGCAGTACTTC,CASMRGRNEQYF
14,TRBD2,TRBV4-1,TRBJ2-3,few,TGCGCCACCAGACTAGCGGGGGGGCCGGATACGCAGTATTTT,CATRLAGGPDTQYF
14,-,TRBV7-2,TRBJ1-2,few,TGTGCCAGCAGCTCTAGACAGGCTAACTATGGCTACACCTTC,CASSSRQANYGYTF
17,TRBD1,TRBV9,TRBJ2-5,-,TGTGCCAGCAGCGTAGTCCCTCTCGGACAGGGGGGAGAGACCCAGTACTTC,CASSVVPLGQGGETQYF
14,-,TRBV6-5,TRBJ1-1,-,TGTGCCAGCAGCTTGAATAGGGGGAACACTGAAGCTTTCTTT,CASSLNRGNTEAFF
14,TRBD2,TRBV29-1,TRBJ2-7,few,TGCAGCGTGAGACTACTAGCGGGAGCATCAGAGCAGTACTTC,CSVRLLAGASEQYF
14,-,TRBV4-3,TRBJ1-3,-,TGCGCCAGCAGCCAAGTCGACGGACGAAACACCATATATTTT,CASSQVDGRNTIYF
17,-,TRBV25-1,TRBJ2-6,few,TGTGCCAGCAGTAATAGGGGGGGCTCCACTGGGGCCAACGTCCTGACTTTC,CASSNRGGSTGANVLTF
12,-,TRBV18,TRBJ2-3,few,TGTGCCAGCTCACCTACCACAGATACGCAGTATTTT,CASSPTTDTQYF
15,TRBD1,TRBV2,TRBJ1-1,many,TGTGCCAGCAGCCGAGACAGGGTTGGCAACACTGAAGCTTTCTTT,CASSRDRVGNTEAFF
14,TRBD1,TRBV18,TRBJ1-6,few,TGTGCCAGCTCAACCGGACAGGGAAATTCACCCCTCCACTTT,CASSTGQGNSPLHF
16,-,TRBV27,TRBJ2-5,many,TGTGCCAGTCGGAAAAGCGCCCGGGACCGCGCGGGGACCCAGTACTTC,CASRKSARDRAGTQYF
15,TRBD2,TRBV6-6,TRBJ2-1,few,TGTGCCAGCAGTCCCATGGGACTATTCAATAATGAGCAGTTCTTC,CASSPMGLFNNEQFF
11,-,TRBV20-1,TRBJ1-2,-,TGCAGTGCTAGTACCCGGGCAGGCTACACCTTC,CSASTRAGYTF
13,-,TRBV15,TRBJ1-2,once,TGTGCCACCAGCCCCAGGGCGAACTATGGCTACACCTTC,CATSPRANYGYTF
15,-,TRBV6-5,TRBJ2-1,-,TGTGCCAGCAGTCGCGATCCAGGTTCCTACAATGAGCAGTTCTTC,CASSRDPGSYNEQFF
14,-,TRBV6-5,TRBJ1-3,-,TGTGCCAGCAGTCCCGTCTACTCTGGAAACACCATATATTTT,CASSPVYSGNTIYF
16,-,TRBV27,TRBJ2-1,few,TGTGCCAGCGGAAAGGGGGGTGCGAGCTCCTACAATGAGCAGTTCTTC,CASGKGGASSYNEQFF
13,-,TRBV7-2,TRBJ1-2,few,TGTGCCAGCAGCCGACTCGGGAACTATGGCTACACCTTC,CASSRLGNYGYTF
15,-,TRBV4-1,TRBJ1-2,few,TGCGCCAGCAGCTCCCCGGGCGGTACTGTCTATGGCTACACCTTC,CASSSPGGTVYGYTF
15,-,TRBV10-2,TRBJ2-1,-,TGCGCCAGCAGTGGAATCGGACAGAGTCCTACTGAGCAGTTCTTC,CASSGIGQSPTEQFF
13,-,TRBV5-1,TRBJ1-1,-,TGCGCCAGCAGCTCCGGAATGAACACTGAAGCTTTCTTT,CASSSGMNTEAFF
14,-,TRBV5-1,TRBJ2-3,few,TGCGCCAGCAGCTTGGATCATTCATCAGATACGCAGTATTTT,CASSLDHSSDTQYF
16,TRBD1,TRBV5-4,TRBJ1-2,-,TGTGCCAGCAGCCAAACGCCCGGGACAGGGTTTTATGGCTACACCTTC,CASSQTPGTGFYGYTF
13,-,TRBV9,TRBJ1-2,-,TGTGCCAGCTCCCGGGCAAGGGGCGGAGGCTACACCTTC,CASSRARGGGYTF